A single sample is the source of the 6 T cell receptor beta chains below, sequenced in a study of cytomegalovirus exposure and HLA in healthy donors. 60 Vbeta and 13 Jbeta primers were used in PCR. Clones were read by immunoSEQ multiplex PCR, and TCRdb kept only the in-frame ones, dropping some. The sample lists some 210,000 clones, more than 60% occurring once. The sample taken for sequencing was PBMCs. The receptors were sampled from a young woman in good health and CMV-seropositive.

This rearrangement joins TRBV9 to TRBJ1-2; D is possibly TRBD1 (6 bases). CDR3 size: 12 residues. Germline-derived CDR1 and CDR2 are SGDLS and YYNGEE. Trimming pared 3 bases from V and 12 bases from J, leaving 15 bases between. Here the CDR3 reads CASSAGQTYHTF. In DNA form, the CDR3 reads TGTGCCAGCAGCGCTGGACAGACCTACCACACCTTC.

The gene calls are TRBV10-3 and TRBJ2-3, with 7 bases fitting TRBD2. V lost 6 bases, J lost 2 bases, and 8 bases stayed unmatched. There are 15 residues in the CDR3. Per germline, CDR1 ENHRY and CDR2 SYGVKD. DNA for the CDR3: TGTGCCATCAGGACAGCTAGCGGAGACACAGATACGCAGTATTTT. Translation gives CAIRTASGDTDTQYF.

This rearrangement joins TRBV4-1 to TRBJ2-2; unclear D gene. Trimming removed 4 bases at V and 5 bases at J, with 17 bases between. This CDR3 contains 16 residues. Germline CDR1 MGHRA, CDR2 YSYEKL. The CDR3 DNA follows: TGCGCCAGCAGCCTCTCCAGCGCGCGAAGTACCGGGGAGCTGTTTTTT. Amino acid sequence: CASSLSSARSTGELFF.

The rearrangement uses TRBV9 and TRBJ2-1; D gene unclear. Germline V CDR1 and CDR2: SGDLS, YYNGEE. The CDR3 consists of 15 residues. The V end lost 0 bases, the J end lost 1 base, and 8 bases lay between the germline ends. CDR3 protein: CASSVASMSYNEQFF. The CDR3 nucleotides read TGTGCCAGCAGCGTAGCTAGTATGTCCTACAATGAGCAGTTCTTC. The variable domain in full, completed from reference TRBV9 and TRBJ2-1, reads DSGVTQTPKHLITATGQRVTLRCSPRSGDLSVYWYQQSLDQGLQFLIQYYNGEERAKGNILERFSAQQFPDLHSELNLSSLELGDSALYFCASSVASMSYNEQFFGPGTRLTVL.

This clone appeared a single time. The rearrangement uses TRBV11-3 and TRBJ1-1; D is unresolved. With 5 bases removed from V and 4 bases from J, the gap between germline ends came to 11 bases. Germline-derived CDR1 and CDR2 are SGHNT and YENEEA. The length of the CDR3 is 13 residues. CDR3 loop: CASSVSAGTEAFF. In nucleotides, the CDR3 is TGTGCCAGCAGCGTCTCAGCGGGCACTGAAGCTTTCTTT.

This chain links TRBV4-1 with TRBJ2-7; D is perhaps TRBD1 (7 bases). The germline CDR1 and CDR2 sequences are MGHRA and YSYEKL. The CDR3 length is 14 residues. V gave up 1 base and J gave up 3 bases, with 10 bases separating them. The CDR3 here is CASSQVQGGYEQYF. As DNA, the CDR3 is TGCGCCAGCAGCCAAGTTCAGGGGGGCTACGAGCAGTACTTC.